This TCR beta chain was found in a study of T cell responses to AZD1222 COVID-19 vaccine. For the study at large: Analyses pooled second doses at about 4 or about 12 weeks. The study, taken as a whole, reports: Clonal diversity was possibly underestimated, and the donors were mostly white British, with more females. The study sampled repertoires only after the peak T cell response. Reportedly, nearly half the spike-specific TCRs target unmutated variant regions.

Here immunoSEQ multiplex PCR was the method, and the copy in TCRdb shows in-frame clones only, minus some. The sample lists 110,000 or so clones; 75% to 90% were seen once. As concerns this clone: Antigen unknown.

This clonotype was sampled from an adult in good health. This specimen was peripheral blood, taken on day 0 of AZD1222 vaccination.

In nucleotides, the CDR3 is TGTGCCTGGAGTGTAGGTCAACAGGGAGGCGGCTATGGCTACACCTTC. It codes for CAWSVGQQGGGYGYTF. The rearrangement links TRBV30 to TRBJ1-2; a possible D gene is TRBD1 (6 bases). Per the germline V gene, CDR1 is GTSNPN and CDR2 is SVGIG (reference sequence). V was trimmed by 0 bases and J by 4 bases, leaving 18 bases between them. The CDR3 contains 16 residues.